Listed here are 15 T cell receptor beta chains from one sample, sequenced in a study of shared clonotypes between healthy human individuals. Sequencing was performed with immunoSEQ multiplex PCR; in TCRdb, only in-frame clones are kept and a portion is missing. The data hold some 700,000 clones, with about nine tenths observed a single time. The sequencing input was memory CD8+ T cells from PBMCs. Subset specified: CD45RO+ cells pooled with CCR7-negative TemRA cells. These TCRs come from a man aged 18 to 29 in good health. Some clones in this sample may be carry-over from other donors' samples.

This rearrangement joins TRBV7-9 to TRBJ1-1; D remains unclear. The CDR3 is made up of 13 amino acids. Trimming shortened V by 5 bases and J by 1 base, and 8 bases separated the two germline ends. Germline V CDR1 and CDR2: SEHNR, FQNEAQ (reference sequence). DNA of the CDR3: TGTGCCAGCAGCGGAAAGGAGAACACTGAAGCTTTCTTT. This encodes CASSGKENTEAFF.

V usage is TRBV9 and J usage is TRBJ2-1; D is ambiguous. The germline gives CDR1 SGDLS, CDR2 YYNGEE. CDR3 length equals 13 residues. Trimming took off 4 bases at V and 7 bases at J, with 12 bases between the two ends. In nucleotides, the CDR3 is TGTGCCAGCAGCCCAAAAACCCGGAATGAGCAGTTCTTC. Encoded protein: CASSPKTRNEQFF.

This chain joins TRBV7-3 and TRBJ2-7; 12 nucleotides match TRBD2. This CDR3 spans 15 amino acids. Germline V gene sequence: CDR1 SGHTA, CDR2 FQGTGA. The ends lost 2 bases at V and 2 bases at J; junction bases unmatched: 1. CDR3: CASSLLAGGTYEQYF. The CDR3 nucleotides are TGTGCCAGCAGCTTACTAGCGGGAGGGACCTACGAGCAGTACTTC.

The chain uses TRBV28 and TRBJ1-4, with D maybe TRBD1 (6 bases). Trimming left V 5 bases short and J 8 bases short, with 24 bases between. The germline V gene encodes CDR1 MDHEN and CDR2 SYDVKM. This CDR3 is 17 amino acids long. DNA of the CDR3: TGTGCCAGCAGTCCTCACCTATGGCTTCAGGGGAAGGAAAAACTGTTTTTT. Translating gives CASSPHLWLQGKEKLFF.

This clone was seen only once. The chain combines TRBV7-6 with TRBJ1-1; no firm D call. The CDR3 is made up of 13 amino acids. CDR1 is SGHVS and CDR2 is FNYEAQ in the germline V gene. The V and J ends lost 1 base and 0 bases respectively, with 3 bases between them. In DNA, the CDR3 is TGTGCCAGCAGCTTAGATCTGAACACTGAAGCTTTCTTT. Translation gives CASSLDLNTEAFF.

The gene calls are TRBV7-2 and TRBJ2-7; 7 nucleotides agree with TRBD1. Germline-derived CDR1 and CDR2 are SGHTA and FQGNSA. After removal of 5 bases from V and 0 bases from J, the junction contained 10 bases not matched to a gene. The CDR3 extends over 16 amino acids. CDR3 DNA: TGTGCCAGCAGCCCCCTGATCGGGACAGCCTCCTACGAGCAGTACTTC. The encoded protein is CASSPLIGTASYEQYF. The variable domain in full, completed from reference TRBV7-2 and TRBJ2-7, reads GAGVSQSPSNKVTEKGKDVELRCDPISGHTALYWYRQSLGQGLEFLIYFQGNSAPDKSGLPSDRFSAERTGGSVSTLTIQRTQQEDSAVYLCASSPLIGTASYEQYFGPGTRLTVT.

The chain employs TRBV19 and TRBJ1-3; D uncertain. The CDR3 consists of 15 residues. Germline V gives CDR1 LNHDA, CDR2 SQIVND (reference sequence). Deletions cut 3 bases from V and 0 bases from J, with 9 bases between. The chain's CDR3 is CASSMGLSSGNTIYF. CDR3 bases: TGTGCCAGTAGTATGGGCTTAAGCTCTGGAAACACCATATATTTT.

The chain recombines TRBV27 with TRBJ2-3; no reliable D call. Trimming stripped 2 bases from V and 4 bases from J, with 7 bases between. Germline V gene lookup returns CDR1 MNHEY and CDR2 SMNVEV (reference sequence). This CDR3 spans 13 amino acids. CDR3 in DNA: TGTGCCAGCAGTTTAGTCAGCCCAGATACGCAGTATTTT. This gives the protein CASSLVSPDTQYF.

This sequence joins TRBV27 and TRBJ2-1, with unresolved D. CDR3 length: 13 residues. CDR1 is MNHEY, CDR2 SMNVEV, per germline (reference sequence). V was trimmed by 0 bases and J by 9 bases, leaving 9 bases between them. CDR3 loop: CASSLSRLAEQFF. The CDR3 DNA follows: TGTGCCAGCAGTTTATCCCGGCTGGCTGAGCAGTTCTTC.

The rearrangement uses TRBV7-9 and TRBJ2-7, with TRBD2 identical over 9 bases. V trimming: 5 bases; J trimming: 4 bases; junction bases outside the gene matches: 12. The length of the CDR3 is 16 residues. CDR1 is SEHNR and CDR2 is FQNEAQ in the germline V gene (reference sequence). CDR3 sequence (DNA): TGTGCCAGCAGCCCCGCGGGGGGGAAGCAGGCTTACGAGCAGTACTTC. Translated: CASSPAGGKQAYEQYF. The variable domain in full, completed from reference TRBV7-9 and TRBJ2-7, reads DTGVSQNPRHKITKRGQNVTFRCDPISEHNRLYWYRQTLGQGPEFLTYFQNEAQLEKSRLLSDRFSAERPKGSFSTLEIQRTEQGDSAMYLCASSPAGGKQAYEQYFGPGTRLTVT.

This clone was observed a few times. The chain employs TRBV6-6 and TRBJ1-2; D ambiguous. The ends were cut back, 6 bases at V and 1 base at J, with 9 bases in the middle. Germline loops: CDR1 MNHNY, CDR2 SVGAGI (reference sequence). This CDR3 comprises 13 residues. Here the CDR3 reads CASSPTVNYGYTF. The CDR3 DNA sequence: TGTGCCAGCAGCCCTACAGTTAACTATGGCTACACCTTC.

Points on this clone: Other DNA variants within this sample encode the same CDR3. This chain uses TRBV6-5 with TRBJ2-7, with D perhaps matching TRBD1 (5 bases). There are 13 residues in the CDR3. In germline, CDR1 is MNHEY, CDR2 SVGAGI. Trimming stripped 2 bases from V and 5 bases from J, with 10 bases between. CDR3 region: CASSYGPGNEQYF. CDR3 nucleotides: TGTGCCAGCAGTTACGGTCCAGGGAACGAGCAGTACTTC.

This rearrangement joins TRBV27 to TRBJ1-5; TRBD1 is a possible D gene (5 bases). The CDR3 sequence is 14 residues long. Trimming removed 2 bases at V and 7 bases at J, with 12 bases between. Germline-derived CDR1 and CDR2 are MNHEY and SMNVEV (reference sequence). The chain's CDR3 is CASSLGGSWQPQHF. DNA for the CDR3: TGTGCCAGCAGTTTAGGGGGTTCGTGGCAGCCCCAGCATTTT.

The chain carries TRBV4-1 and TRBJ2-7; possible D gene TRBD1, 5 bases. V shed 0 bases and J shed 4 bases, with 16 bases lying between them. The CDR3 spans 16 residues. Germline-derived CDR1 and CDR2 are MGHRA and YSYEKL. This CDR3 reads CASSQDRVEAGYEQYF. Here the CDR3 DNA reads TGCGCCAGCAGCCAAGATAGAGTGGAAGCAGGGTACGAGCAGTACTTC.

The CDR3 region has the DNA TGTGCCAGCAGTGAATATGAGGGAGGTTACAATGAGCAGTTCTTC. It codes for CASSEYEGGYNEQFF. V usage is TRBV25-1 and J usage is TRBJ2-1; a weak D match, TRBD2 (6 bases). Germline V gene sequence: CDR1 MGHDK, CDR2 SYGVNS. V lost 0 bases and J lost 4, with 10 bases in between. The CDR3 spans 15 residues. Variable domain in full (rest from reference TRBV25-1 and TRBJ2-1): EADIYQTPRYLVIGTGKKITLECSQTMGHDKMYWYQQDPGMELHLIHYSYGVNSTEKGDLSSESTVSRIRTEHFPLTLESARPSHTSQYLCASSEYEGGYNEQFFGPGTRLTVL.